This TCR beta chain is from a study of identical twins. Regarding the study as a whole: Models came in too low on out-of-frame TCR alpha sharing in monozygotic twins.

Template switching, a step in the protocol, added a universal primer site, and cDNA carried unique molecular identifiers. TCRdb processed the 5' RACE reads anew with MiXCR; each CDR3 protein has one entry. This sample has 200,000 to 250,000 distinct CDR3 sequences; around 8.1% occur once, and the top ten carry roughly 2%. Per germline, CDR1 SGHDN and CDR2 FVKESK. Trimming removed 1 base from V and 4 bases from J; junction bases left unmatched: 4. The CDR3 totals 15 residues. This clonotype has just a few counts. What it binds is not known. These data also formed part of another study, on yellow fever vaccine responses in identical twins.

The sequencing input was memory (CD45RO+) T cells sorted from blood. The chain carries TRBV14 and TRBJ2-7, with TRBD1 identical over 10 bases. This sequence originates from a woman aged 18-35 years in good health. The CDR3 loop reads CASSQAGQGGYEQYF. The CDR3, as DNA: TGTGCCAGCAGCCAAGCAGGACAGGGGGGATACGAGCAGTACTTC.